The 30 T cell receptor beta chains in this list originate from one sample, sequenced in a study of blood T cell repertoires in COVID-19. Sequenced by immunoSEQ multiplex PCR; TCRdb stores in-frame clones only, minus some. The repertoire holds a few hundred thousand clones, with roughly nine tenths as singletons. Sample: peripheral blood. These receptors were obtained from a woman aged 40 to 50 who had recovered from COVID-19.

CDR3 in DNA: TGCGCCAGCAGCCTAGCTGTGAGCTCCTACAATGAGCAGTTCTTC. Amino acid sequence: CASSLAVSSYNEQFF. The chain joins TRBV4-3 to TRBJ2-1, with no clear D. The CDR3 length is 15 residues. CDR1 is LGHNA, CDR2 YSLEER, per germline. The V and J ends lost 4 bases and 0 bases respectively, with 10 bases between them.

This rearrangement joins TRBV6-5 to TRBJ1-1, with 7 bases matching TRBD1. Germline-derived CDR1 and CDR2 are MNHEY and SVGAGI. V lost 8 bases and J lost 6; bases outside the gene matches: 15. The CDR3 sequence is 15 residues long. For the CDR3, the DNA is TGTGCCAGCTATCCGATTCAGGGGGGTATCGCTGAAGCTTTCTTT. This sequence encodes CASYPIQGGIAEAFF.

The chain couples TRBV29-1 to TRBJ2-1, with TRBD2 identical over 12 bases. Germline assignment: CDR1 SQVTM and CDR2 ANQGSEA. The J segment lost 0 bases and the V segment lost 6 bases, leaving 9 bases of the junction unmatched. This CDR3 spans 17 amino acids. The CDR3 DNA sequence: TGCAGCGTGGGGACTAGCGGGCTCAGGGGCTCCTACAATGAGCAGTTCTTC. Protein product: CSVGTSGLRGSYNEQFF.

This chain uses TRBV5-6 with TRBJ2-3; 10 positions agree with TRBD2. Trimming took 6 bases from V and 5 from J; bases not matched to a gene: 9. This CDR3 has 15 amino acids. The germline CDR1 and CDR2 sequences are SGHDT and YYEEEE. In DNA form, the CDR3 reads TGTGCCAGCACCGTCTCTAGCGGGAGAAAAGATACGCAGTATTTT. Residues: CASTVSSGRKDTQYF.

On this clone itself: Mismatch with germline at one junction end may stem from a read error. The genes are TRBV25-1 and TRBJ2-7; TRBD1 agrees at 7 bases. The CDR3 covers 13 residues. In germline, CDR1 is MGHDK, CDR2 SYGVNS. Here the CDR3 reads CASREWTGFEQYF. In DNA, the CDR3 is TGTGCCAGCAGGGAATGGACAGGTTTCGAGCAGTACTTC.

The CDR3: CASSLAPTSGGHGDTQYF. The CDR3 DNA sequence: TGTGCCAGCAGCTTAGCCCCGACTAGCGGGGGGCACGGAGATACGCAGTATTTT. The V and J genes are TRBV7-6 and TRBJ2-3; 13 bases agree with TRBD2. The germline CDR1 and CDR2 sequences are SGHVS and FNYEAQ. J gave up 5 bases and V 0 bases, and 8 bases lay outside the gene matches. This CDR3 region has 18 residues.

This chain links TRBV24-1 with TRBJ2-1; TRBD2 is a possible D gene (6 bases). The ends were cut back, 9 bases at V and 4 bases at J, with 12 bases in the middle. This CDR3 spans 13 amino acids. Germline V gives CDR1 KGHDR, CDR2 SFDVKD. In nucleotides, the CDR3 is TGTGCCACCGGGGCGGGGAGTTACAATGAGCAGTTCTTC. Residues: CATGAGSYNEQFF.

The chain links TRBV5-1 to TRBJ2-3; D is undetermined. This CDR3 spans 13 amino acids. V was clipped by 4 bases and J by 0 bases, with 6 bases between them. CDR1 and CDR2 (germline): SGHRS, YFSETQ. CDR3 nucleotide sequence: TGCGCCAGCAGCCAGATTAGCACAGATACGCAGTATTTT. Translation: CASSQISTDTQYF. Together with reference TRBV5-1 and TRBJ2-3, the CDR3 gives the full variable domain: KAGVTQTPRYLIKTRGQQVTLSCSPISGHRSVSWYQQTPGQGLQFLFEYFSETQRNKGNFPGRFSGRQFSNSRSEMNVSTLELGDSALYLCASSQISTDTQYFGPGTRLTVL.

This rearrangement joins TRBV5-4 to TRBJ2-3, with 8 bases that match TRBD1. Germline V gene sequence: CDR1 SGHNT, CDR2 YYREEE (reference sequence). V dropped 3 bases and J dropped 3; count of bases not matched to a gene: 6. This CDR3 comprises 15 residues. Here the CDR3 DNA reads TGTGCCAGCAGCTACGGACAGGGATTAACAGATACGCAGTATTTT. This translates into CASSYGQGLTDTQYF.

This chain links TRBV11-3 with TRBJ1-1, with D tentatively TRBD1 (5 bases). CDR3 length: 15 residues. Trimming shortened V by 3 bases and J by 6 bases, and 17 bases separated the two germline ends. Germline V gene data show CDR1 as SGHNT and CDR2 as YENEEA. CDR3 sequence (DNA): TGTGCCAGCAGCTTGAGGAGGGGTGAAGTACCTGAAGCTTTCTTT. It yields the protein CASSLRRGEVPEAFF.

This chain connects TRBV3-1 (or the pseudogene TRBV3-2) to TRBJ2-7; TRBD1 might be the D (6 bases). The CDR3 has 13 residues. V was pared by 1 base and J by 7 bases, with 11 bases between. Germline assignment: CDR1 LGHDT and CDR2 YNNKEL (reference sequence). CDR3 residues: CASSQGPRGEQYV. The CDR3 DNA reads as TGTGCCAGCAGCCAAGGGCCAAGGGGGGAGCAGTACGTC.

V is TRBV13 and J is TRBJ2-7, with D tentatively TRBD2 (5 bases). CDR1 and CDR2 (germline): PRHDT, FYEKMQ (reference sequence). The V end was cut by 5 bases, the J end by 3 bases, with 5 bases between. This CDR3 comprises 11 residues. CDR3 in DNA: TGTGCCAGCAGCGGGAGCTACGAGCAGTACTTC. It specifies CASSGSYEQYF.

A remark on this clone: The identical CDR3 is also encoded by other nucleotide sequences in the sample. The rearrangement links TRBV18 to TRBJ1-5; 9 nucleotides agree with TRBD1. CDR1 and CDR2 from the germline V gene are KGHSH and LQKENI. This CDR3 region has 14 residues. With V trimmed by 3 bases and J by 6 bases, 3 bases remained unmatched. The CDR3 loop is CASSPGQGGQPQHF. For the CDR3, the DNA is TGTGCCAGCTCACCGGGACAGGGTGGTCAGCCCCAGCATTTT.

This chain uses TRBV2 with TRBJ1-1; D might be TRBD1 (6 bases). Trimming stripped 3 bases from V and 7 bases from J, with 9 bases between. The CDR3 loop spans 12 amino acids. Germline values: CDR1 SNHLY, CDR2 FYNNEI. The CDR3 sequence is CASSEGAVEAFF. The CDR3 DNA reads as TGTGCCAGCAGTGAGGGGGCCGTTGAAGCTTTCTTT.

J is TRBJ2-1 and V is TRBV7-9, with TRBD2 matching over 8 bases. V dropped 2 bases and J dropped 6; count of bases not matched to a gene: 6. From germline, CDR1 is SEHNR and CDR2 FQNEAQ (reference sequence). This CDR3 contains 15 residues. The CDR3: CASSLTLAETNEQFF. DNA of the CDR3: TGTGCCAGCAGCTTAACACTAGCGGAGACCAATGAGCAGTTCTTC. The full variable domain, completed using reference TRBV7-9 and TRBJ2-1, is DTGVSQNPRHKITKRGQNVTFRCDPISEHNRLYWYRQTLGQGPEFLTYFQNEAQLEKSRLLSDRFSAERPKGSFSTLEIQRTEQGDSAMYLCASSLTLAETNEQFFGPGTRLTVL.

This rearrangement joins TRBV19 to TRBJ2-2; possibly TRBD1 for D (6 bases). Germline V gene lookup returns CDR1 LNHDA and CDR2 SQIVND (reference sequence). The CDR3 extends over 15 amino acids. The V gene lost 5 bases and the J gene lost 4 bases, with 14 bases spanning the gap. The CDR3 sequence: CASSGPGHFTGELFF. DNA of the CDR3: TGTGCCAGTAGTGGTCCGGGACACTTCACCGGGGAGCTGTTTTTT.

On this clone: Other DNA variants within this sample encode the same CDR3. CDR3 protein: CATSRAGRETQYF. The CDR3 coding sequence is TGTGCCACCAGCAGAGCGGGAAGGGAGACCCAGTACTTC. This sequence joins TRBV15 and TRBJ2-5, with D perhaps matching TRBD2 (5 bases). The CDR3 has 13 amino acids. V was trimmed by 1 base and J by 5 bases, leaving 8 bases between them. Germline lookup yields CDR1 LNHNV and CDR2 YYDKDF (reference sequence).

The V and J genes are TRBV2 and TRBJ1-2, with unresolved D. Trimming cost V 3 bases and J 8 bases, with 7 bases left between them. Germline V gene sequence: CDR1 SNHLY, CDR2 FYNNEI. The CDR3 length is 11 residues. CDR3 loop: CASSDRLGYTF. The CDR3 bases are TGTGCCAGCAGTGACAGACTCGGCTACACCTTC.

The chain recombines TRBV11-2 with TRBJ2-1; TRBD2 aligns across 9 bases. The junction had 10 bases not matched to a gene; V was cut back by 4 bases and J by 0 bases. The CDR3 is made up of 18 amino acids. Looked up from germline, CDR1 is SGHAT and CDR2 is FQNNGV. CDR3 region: CASSSLKASGISYNEQFF. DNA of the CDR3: TGTGCCAGCAGCTCCCTAAAAGCTAGCGGGATCTCCTACAATGAGCAGTTCTTC.

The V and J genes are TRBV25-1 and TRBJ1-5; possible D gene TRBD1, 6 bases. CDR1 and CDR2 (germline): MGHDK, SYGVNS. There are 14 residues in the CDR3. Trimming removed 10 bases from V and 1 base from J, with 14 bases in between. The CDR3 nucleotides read TGTGCCACCTCCGCGAGGGGGAGCAATCAGCCCCAGCATTTT. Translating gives CATSARGSNQPQHF.

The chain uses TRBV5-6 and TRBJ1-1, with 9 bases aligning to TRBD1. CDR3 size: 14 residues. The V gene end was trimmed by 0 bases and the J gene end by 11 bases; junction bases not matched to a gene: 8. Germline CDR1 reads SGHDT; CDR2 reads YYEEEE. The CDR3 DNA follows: TGTGCCAGCAGCTTGGTAGACAGGGGGGGACTCGCTTTCTTT. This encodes CASSLVDRGGLAFF. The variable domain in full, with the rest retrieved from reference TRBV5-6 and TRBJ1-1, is DAGVTQSPTHLIKTRGQQVTLRCSPKSGHDTVSWYQQALGQGPQFIFQYYEEEERQRGNFPDRFSGHQFPNYSSELNVNALLLGDSALYLCASSLVDRGGLAFFGQGTRLTVV.

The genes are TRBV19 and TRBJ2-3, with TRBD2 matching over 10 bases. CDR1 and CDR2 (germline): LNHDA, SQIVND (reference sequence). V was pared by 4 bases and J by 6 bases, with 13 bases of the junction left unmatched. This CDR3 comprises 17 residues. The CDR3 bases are TGTGCCAGTAGTACCCGAAGGGCTAGCGGGGGTCGGGATACGCAGTATTTT. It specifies CASSTRRASGGRDTQYF.

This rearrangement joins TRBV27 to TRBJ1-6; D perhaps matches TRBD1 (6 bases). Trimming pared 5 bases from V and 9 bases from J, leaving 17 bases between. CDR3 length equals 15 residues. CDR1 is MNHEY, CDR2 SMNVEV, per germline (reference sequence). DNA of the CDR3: TGTGCCAGCAGTCCTTCCGGACAGTCTACTTCACCCCTCCACTTT. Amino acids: CASSPSGQSTSPLHF.

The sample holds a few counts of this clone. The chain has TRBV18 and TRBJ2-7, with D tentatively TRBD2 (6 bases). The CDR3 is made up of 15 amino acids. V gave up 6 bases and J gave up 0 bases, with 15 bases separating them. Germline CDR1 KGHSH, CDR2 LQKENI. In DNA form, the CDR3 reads TGTGCCAGCTCCCTCGGGACTCTGAGCTCCTACGAGCAGTACTTC. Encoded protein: CASSLGTLSSYEQYF.

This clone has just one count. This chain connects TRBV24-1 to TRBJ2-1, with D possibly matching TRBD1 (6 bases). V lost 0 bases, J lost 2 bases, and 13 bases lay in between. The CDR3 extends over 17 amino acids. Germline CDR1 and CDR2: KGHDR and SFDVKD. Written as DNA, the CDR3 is TGTGCCACCAGTGATTTGAGCAGGGGATCGACCTACAATGAGCAGTTCTTC. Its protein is CATSDLSRGSTYNEQFF.

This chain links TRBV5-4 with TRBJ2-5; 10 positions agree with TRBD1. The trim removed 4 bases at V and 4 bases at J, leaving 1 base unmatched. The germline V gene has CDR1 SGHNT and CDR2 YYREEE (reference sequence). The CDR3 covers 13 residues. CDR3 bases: TGTGCCAGCAGCCGGGACAGGGGAGAGACCCAGTACTTC. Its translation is CASSRDRGETQYF. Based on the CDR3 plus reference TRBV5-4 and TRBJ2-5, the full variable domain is ETGVTQSPTHLIKTRGQQVTLRCSSQSGHNTVSWYQQALGQGPQFIFQYYREEENGRGNFPPRFSGLQFPNYSSELNVNALELDDSALYLCASSRDRGETQYFGPGTRLLVL.

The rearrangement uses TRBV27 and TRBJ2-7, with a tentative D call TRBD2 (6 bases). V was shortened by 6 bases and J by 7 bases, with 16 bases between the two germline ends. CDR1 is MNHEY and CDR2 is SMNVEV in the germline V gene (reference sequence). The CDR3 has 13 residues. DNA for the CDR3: TGTGCCAGCAGATCCCTACAGGCGGGGGAGCAGTACGTC. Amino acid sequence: CASRSLQAGEQYV.

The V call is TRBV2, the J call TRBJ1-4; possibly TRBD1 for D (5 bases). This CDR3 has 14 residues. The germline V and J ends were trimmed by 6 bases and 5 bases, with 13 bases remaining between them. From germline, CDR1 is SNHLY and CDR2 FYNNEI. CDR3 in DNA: TGTGCCAGCAGGGCCAGGGAAGTAAATGAAAAACTGTTTTTT. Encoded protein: CASRAREVNEKLFF.

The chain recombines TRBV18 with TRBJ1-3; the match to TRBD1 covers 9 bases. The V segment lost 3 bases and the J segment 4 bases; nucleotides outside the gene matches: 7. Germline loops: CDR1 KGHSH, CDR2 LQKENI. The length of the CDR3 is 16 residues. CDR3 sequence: CASSPRQGETGNTIYF. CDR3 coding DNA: TGTGCCAGCTCACCCCGACAGGGGGAGACGGGAAACACCATATATTTT. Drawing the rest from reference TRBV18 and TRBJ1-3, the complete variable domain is NAGVMQNPRHLVRRRGQEARLRCSPMKGHSHVYWYRQLPEEGLKFMVYLQKENIIDESGMPKERFSAEFPKEGPSILRIQQVVRGDSAAYFCASSPRQGETGNTIYFGEGSWLTVV.

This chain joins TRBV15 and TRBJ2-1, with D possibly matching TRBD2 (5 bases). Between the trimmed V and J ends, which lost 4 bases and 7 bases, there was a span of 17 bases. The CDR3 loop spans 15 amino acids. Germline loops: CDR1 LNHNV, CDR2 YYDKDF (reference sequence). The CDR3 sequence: CATSIDDGVYNEQFF. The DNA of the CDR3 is TGTGCCACCAGCATCGATGACGGGGTTTATAATGAGCAGTTCTTC.